The clone carrying this T cell receptor (beta chain) was recorded a few times. This CDR3 contains 13 residues. Germline CDR1 reads DFQATT; CDR2 reads SNEGSKA (reference sequence). The trim removed 6 bases at V and 0 bases at J, leaving 3 bases unmatched. This specimen comes from a study of T cells after yellow fever vaccination. TCRdb re-called the 5' RACE reads with MiXCR, one entry per CDR3 protein. The profile covers 340,000 or so distinct CDR3 sequences, with approximately 12% appearing a single time and 2.5% to 4% taken by the ten largest. The clonotype originates from a man aged 18 to 30 who received the YFV17D yellow fever vaccine. The sequencing used CD4+ T cells sorted from PBMCs, collected 15 days after the yellow fever booster vaccination. The chain joins TRBV20-1 to TRBJ2-7; 9 bases agree with TRBD2. The CDR3 DNA sequence: TGCAGTGCCATAGCGGGGGCCTCCTACGAGCAGTACTTC. Residues: CSAIAGASYEQYF.